The 21 T cell receptor beta chains below come from one sample, sequenced in a study of human T cells and chemical hapten exposure. Time point indicated: patch test 1, 2 weeks after DPC sensitization. Treatment in this sample: therapeutic diphenylcyclopropenone sensitization with weekly scalp DPC. MiXCR, applied by TCRdb to the RACE reads, yields one record per CDR3 protein. The data contain roughly 380,000 distinct CDR3 sequences, around 5% of them singletons. This specimen consisted of whole blood, obtained in connection with sensitization to the hapten diphenylcyclopropenone (DPC). Receptor source: a woman aged 45-65 years with alopecia areata. Some clones in this sample may be carry-over from other donors' samples.

This clonotype was counted at least ten times. This chain uses TRBV27 with TRBJ2-7, with D unresolved. The CDR3 spans 16 residues. Trimming removed 0 bases at V and 0 bases at J, with 12 bases between. Germline V gives CDR1 MNHEY, CDR2 SMNVEV (reference sequence). The CDR3 DNA follows: TGTGCCAGCAGTTTATCGCCCCCCTGGGCCTCCTACGAGCAGTACTTC. Translation: CASSLSPPWASYEQYF.

The V call is TRBV6-1, the J call TRBJ1-5; D gene ambiguous. Germline V lookup: CDR1 MNHNS, CDR2 SASEGT. The ends were cut back, 7 bases at V and 0 bases at J, with 10 bases in the middle. The CDR3 consists of 14 residues. CDR3 in amino acids: CASITFSSNQPQHF. The CDR3 nucleotides read TGTGCCAGCATAACCTTCAGTAGCAATCAGCCCCAGCATTTT.

The chain has TRBV18 and TRBJ1-5, with D unclear. Trimming removed 0 bases from V and 2 bases from J, with 8 bases in between. CDR3 length: 15 amino acids. CDR1 is KGHSH, CDR2 LQKENI, per germline. Here the CDR3 DNA reads TGTGCCAGCTCACCACCGGGCTCCGGCAATCAGCCCCAGCATTTT. Amino acids: CASSPPGSGNQPQHF.

About this clonotype itself: This sequence may be a read error, since a much larger clone differs from it by one base. The chain is built from TRBV6-5 and TRBJ1-2; the D gene is possibly TRBD1 (5 bases). Germline lookup yields CDR1 MNHEY and CDR2 SVGAGI. The length of the CDR3 is 16 residues. Trimming took 2 bases from V and 6 from J, leaving 19 bases between them. CDR3 protein: CASSYGRDGSTHGYTF. For the CDR3, the DNA is TGTGCCAGCAGTTACGGGAGGGACGGCAGTACTCATGGCTACACCTTC.

This clonotype was seen more than once but under ten times. This CDR3 reads CASSPSVGVAKNIQYF. CDR3 sequence (DNA): TGTGCCAGCAGCCCCAGCGTTGGGGTGGCCAAAAACATTCAGTACTTC. The J gene is TRBJ2-4, the V gene TRBV7-8; D is undetermined. Germline V gene sequence: CDR1 SGHVS, CDR2 FQNEAQ. V was shortened by 5 bases and J by 1 base, with 15 bases between the two germline ends. The CDR3 consists of 16 residues.

The genes are TRBV6-5 and TRBJ1-5; no definite D call. Trimming shortened V by 2 bases and J by 7 bases, and 9 bases separated the two germline ends. The CDR3 extends over 13 amino acids. Germline assignment: CDR1 MNHEY and CDR2 SVGAGI. The CDR3 loop is CASSYDRRQPQHF. CDR3 coding DNA: TGTGCCAGCAGTTACGATCGTAGGCAGCCCCAGCATTTT.

This clonotype was picked up many times. The rearrangement uses TRBV6-5 and TRBJ2-3; D perhaps matches TRBD2 (6 bases). This CDR3 spans 16 amino acids. Germline V gene lookup returns CDR1 MNHEY and CDR2 SVGAGI. Trimming pared 3 bases from V and 6 bases from J, leaving 19 bases between. The CDR3 protein is CASSYLPGATRDTQYF. Written as DNA, the CDR3 is TGTGCCAGCAGTTATTTGCCGGGAGCCACTCGGGATACGCAGTATTTT.

This clonotype has at least ten counts. This rearrangement joins TRBV6-5 to TRBJ1-6; the D is unclear. From germline, CDR1 is MNHEY and CDR2 SVGAGI. V was shortened by 4 bases and J by 10 bases, with 8 bases between the two germline ends. The CDR3 is made up of 12 amino acids. CDR3 sequence (DNA): TGTGCCAGCAGTTCTGGTCCCTCACCCCTCCACTTT. Translation: CASSSGPSPLHF.

In its sample, this clonotype was seen many times. The chain has TRBV9 and TRBJ1-2; D gene unclear. Trimming cost V 0 bases and J 2 bases, with 5 bases left between them. CDR3 size: 13 residues. Germline CDR1 SGDLS, CDR2 YYNGEE. CDR3 nucleotide sequence: TGTGCCAGCAGCGTAGCAAACAACTATGGCTACACCTTC. Translating gives CASSVANNYGYTF.

This clonotype was seen ten or more times. The gene calls are TRBV28 and TRBJ1-1, with unresolved D. The CDR3 is 11 amino acids. In germline, CDR1 is MDHEN, CDR2 SYDVKM. V lost 3 bases and J lost 9, with 8 bases in between. This CDR3 reads CASSLGRQAFF. For the CDR3, the DNA is TGTGCCAGCAGTTTGGGTAGGCAAGCTTTCTTT.

This clonotype turned up a few times. V gene TRBV7-9 combines with J gene TRBJ1-6, with D unresolved. V was clipped by 2 bases and J by 7 bases, with 9 bases between them. Germline V gives CDR1 SEHNR, CDR2 FQNEAQ (reference sequence). The CDR3 runs to 14 residues. CDR3 region: CASSLNNVNSPLHF. CDR3 DNA sequence: TGTGCCAGCAGCTTAAACAACGTAAATTCACCCCTCCACTTT.

This clonotype was detected many times. The rearrangement links TRBV7-3 to TRBJ1-6; possibly TRBD1 for D (6 bases). Germline V gives CDR1 SGHTA, CDR2 FQGTGA. The CDR3 loop spans 15 amino acids. The V and J ends lost 3 bases and 10 bases respectively, with 16 bases between them. The CDR3 region is CASSLTGRQGSPLHF. CDR3 DNA sequence: TGTGCCAGCAGCTTGACAGGCAGACAAGGATCACCCCTCCACTTT.

The sample holds many counts of this clonotype. The chain uses TRBV5-1 and TRBJ2-1; possible D gene TRBD1, 6 bases. There are 11 residues in the CDR3. V lost 6 bases to trimming and J lost 6 bases, with 7 bases between them. Per the germline V gene, CDR1 is SGHRS and CDR2 is YFSETQ. The CDR3 coding sequence is TGCGCCAGCATAGGGGGCAATGAGCAGTTCTTC. It codes for CASIGGNEQFF.

This clonotype was seen many times. The V gene is TRBV5-8, the J gene TRBJ1-2; 8 nucleotides match TRBD1. V lost 5 bases, J lost 4 bases, and 4 bases stayed unmatched. Germline CDR1 SGHTS, CDR2 YDEGEE. This CDR3 spans 13 amino acids. CDR3 protein: CASRKTGAYGYTF. The CDR3 DNA follows: TGTGCCAGCAGAAAGACAGGGGCCTATGGCTACACCTTC.

The chain couples TRBV20-1 to TRBJ2-7, with 10 bases fitting TRBD1. Germline CDR1 and CDR2: DFQATT and SNEGSKA (reference sequence). This CDR3 spans 15 amino acids. The V gene end was trimmed by 2 bases and the J gene end by 4 bases; junction bases not matched to a gene: 8. CDR3 coding DNA: TGCAGTGCTAGAAATTCGGACAGGGGGGGATACGAGCAGTACTTC. Encoded protein: CSARNSDRGGYEQYF.

This clonotype has more than one count but fewer than ten. The CDR3 spells CSAFPTQLREKLFF. The CDR3 bases are TGCAGTGCCTTCCCAACGCAGCTACGGGAAAAACTGTTTTTT. J is TRBJ1-4 and V is TRBV20-1; D is unclear. CDR3 length: 14 amino acids. The ends were cut back, 6 bases at V and 8 bases at J, with 19 bases in the middle. Germline V lookup: CDR1 DFQATT, CDR2 SNEGSKA (reference sequence).

This clonotype has at least ten counts. This chain joins TRBV20-1 and TRBJ1-1; tentative D call: TRBD1 (5 bases). V was trimmed by 0 bases and J by 2 bases, leaving 7 bases between them. The CDR3 covers 13 residues. Looked up from germline, CDR1 is DFQATT and CDR2 is SNEGSKA (reference sequence). The CDR3 sequence is CSAREWDNTEAFF. The CDR3, as DNA: TGCAGTGCTAGAGAGTGGGACAACACTGAAGCTTTCTTT.

This clonotype was counted ten times or more. CDR3 loop: CASTLRVAGIYEQYF. CDR3 coding DNA: TGTGCCAGCACCCTGCGAGTAGCGGGAATATACGAGCAGTACTTC. This chain uses TRBV6-2 or TRBV6-3 with TRBJ2-7; 8 positions match TRBD2. Germline assignment: CDR1 MNHEY and CDR2 SVGEGT. The CDR3 length is 15 residues. J was trimmed by 4 bases and V by 7 bases; bases with no gene match: 12.

This clonotype appeared many times. This chain joins TRBV6-1 and TRBJ2-3, with TRBD1 matching over 10 bases. V was pared by 4 bases and J by 9 bases, with 7 bases of the junction left unmatched. Germline V lookup: CDR1 MNHNS, CDR2 SASEGT. CDR3 length: 14 residues. The DNA of the CDR3 is TGTGCCAGCAGTGGGGGACAGGGGCCCGTCACGCAGTATTTT. Amino acids: CASSGGQGPVTQYF.

V usage is TRBV25-1 and J usage is TRBJ2-7, with a weak D call TRBD1 (6 bases). Germline CDR1 reads MGHDK; CDR2 reads SYGVNS. The ends were cut back, 1 base at V and 0 bases at J, with 13 bases in the middle. The CDR3 runs 16 residues. This chain's CDR3 is CASSEFARGSSYEQYF. The CDR3, as DNA: TGTGCCAGCAGTGAATTCGCCAGGGGCAGCTCCTACGAGCAGTACTTC.

This clonotype was counted between two and nine times. V gene TRBV7-9 combines with J gene TRBJ2-3; no firm D call. Trimming stripped 4 bases from V and 0 bases from J, with 11 bases between. This CDR3 contains 15 residues. Per germline, CDR1 SEHNR and CDR2 FQNEAQ (reference sequence). CDR3 nucleotide sequence: TGTGCCAGCAGCTCACTGACTGCTAGCACAGATACGCAGTATTTT. Translation: CASSSLTASTDTQYF.